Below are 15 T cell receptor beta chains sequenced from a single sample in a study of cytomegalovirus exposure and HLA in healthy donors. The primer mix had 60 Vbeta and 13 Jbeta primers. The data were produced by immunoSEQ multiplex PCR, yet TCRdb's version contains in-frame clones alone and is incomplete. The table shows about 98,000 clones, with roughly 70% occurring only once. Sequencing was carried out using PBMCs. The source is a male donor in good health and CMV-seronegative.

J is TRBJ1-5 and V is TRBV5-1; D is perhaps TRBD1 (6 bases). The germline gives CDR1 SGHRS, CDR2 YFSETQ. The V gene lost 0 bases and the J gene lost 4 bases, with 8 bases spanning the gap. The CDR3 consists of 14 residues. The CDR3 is CASSLGTANQPQHF. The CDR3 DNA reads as TGCGCCAGCAGCTTGGGGACAGCGAATCAGCCCCAGCATTTT.

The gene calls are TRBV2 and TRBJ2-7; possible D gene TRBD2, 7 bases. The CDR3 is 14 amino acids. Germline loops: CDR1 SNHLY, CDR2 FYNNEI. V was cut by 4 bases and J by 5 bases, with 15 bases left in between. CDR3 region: CASSGGRERHEQYF. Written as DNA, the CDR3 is TGTGCCAGCAGTGGGGGGCGGGAGCGACACGAGCAGTACTTC.

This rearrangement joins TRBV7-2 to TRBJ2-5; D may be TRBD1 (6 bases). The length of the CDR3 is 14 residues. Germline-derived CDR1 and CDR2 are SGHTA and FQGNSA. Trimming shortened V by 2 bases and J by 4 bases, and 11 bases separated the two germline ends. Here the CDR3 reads CASSLISQGETQYF. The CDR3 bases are TGTGCCAGCAGCTTAATCTCACAGGGAGAGACCCAGTACTTC.

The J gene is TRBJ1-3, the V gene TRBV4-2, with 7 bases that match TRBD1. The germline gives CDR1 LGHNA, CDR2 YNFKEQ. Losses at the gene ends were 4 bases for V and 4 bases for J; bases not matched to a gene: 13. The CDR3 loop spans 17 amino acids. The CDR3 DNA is TGTGCCAGCAGCCCTCAATCGATTGACAGGGAGGGAAACACCATATATTTT. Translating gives CASSPQSIDREGNTIYF.

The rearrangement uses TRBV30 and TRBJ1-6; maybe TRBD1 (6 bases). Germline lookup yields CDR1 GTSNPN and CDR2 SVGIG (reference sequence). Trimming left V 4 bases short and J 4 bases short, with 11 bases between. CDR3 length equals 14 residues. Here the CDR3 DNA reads TGTGCCTGGATGTTGGGACATTATAATTCACCCCTCCACTTT. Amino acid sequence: CAWMLGHYNSPLHF.

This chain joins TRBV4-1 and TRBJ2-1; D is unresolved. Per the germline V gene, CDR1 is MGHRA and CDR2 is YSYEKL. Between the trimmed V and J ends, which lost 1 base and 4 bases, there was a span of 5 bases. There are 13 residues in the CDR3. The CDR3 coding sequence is TGCGCCAGCAGCCAAGGAGTATACAATGAGCAGTTCTTC. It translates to CASSQGVYNEQFF.

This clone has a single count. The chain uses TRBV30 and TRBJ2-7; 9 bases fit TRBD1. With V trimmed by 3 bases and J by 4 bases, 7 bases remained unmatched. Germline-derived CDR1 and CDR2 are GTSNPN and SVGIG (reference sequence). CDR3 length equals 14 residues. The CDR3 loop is CAWRATGGSYEQYF. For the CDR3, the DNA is TGTGCCTGGAGGGCAACAGGGGGCAGTTACGAGCAGTACTTC.

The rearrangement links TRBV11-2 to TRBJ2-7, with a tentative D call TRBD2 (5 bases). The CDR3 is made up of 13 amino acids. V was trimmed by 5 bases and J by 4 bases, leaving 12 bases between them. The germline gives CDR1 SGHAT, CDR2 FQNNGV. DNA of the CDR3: TGTGCCAGCAGCGCATCTGGGAGATACGAGCAGTACTTC. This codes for CASSASGRYEQYF.

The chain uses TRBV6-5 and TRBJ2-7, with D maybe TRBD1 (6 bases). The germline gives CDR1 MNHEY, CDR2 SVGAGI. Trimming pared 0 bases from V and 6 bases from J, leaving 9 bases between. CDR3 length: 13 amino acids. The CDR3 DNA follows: TGTGCCAGCAGTTACTCTGACAGGAGCGAGCAGTACTTC. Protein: CASSYSDRSEQYF.

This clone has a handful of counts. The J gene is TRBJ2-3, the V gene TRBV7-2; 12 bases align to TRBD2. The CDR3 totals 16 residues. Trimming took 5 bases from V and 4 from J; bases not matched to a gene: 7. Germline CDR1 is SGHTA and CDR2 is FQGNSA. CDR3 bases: TGTGCCAGCAGCCCAGGACTAGCGGGATTGGCAGATACGCAGTATTTT. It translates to CASSPGLAGLADTQYF.

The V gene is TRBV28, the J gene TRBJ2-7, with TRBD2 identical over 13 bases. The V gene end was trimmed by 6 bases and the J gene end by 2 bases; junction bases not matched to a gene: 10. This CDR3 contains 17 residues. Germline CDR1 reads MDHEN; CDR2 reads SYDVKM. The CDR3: CASRDPGLAGRTYEQYF. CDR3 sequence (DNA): TGTGCCAGCAGGGACCCGGGACTAGCGGGAAGAACCTACGAGCAGTACTTC. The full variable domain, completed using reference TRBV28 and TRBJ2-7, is DVKVTQSSRYLVKRTGEKVFLECVQDMDHENMFWYRQDPGLGLRLIYFSYDVKMKEKGDIPEGYSVSREKKERFSLILESASTNQTSMYLCASRDPGLAGRTYEQYFGPGTRLTVT.

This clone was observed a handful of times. CDR3 in amino acids: CASSLGGQRETQYF. Written as DNA, the CDR3 is TGTGCCAGCAGCTTAGGGGGACAGCGAGAGACCCAGTACTTC. The chain couples TRBV7-2 to TRBJ2-5; 7 bases align to TRBD1. After removal of 1 base from V and 4 bases from J, the junction contained 3 bases not matched to a gene. The CDR3 covers 14 residues. Germline values: CDR1 SGHTA, CDR2 FQGNSA.

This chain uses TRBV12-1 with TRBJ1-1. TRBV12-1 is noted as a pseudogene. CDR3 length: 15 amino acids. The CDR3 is CASSFAGGEKRRAFF. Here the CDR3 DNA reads TGTGCCAGCAGCTTTGCGGGGGGGGAGAAACGGAGAGCTTTCTTT.

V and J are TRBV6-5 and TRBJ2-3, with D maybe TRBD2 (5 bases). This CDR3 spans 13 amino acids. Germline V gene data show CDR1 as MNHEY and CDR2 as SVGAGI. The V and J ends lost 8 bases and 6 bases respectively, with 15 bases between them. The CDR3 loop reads CASGRDLRDTQYF. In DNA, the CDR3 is TGTGCCAGCGGACGGGATCTACGGGATACGCAGTATTTT.

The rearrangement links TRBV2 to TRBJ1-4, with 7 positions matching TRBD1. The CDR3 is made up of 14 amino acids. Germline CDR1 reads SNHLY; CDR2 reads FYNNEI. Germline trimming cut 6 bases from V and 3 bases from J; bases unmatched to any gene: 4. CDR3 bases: TGTGCCAGCAGAGGACAGGCTTCTAATGAAAAACTGTTTTTT. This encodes CASRGQASNEKLFF.